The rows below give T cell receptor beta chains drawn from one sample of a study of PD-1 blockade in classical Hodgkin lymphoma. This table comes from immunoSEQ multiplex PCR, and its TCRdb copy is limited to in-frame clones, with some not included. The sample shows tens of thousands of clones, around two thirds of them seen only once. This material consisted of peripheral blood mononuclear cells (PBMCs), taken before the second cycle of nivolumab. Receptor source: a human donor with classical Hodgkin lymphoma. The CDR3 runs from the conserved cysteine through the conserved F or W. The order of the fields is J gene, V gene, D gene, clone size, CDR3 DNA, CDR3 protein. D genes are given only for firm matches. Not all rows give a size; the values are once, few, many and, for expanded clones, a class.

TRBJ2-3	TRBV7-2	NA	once	TGTGCCAGCAGCTCGAGGGGGGCTAGCCCCACAGATACGCAGTATTTT	CASSSRGASPTDTQYF
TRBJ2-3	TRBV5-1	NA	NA	TGCGCCAGCGAGAGAGGGGGCACAGATACGCAGTATTTT	CASERGGTDTQYF
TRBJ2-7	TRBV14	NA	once	TGTGCCAGCAGCCCGTTGATCGAATACGAGCAGTACTTC	CASSPLIEYEQYF
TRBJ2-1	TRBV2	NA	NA	TGTGCCAGCAGTGAATTGACGAACAACAATGAGCAGTTCTTC	CASSELTNNNEQFF
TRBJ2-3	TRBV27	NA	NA	TGTGCCAGCAGTCCACCTAACGAAAATACGCAGTATTTT	CASSPPNENTQYF
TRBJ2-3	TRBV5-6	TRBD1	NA	TGTGCCCGCAGCTTGGGGGGACAGGGGGCGACAGATACGCAGTATTTT	CARSLGGQGATDTQYF
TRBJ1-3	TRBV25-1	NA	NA	TGTGCCAGCAAAAGTGGAAACACCATATATTTT	CASKSGNTIYF
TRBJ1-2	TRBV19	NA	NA	TGTGCCAGTAGTTTTAGGGGCCGTTCTAACTATGGCTACACCTTC	CASSFRGRSNYGYTF
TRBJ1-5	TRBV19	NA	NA	TGTGCCAGTAGTCGGTCAGGTCTCCCCTCTACAGGGTATAGCAATCAGCCCCAGCATTTT	CASSRSGLPSTGYSNQPQHF
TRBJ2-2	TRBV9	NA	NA	TGTGCCAGCAGTCCCTTTCGGCAGGTAGCTGGCACCGGGGAGCTGTTTTTT	CASSPFRQVAGTGELFF
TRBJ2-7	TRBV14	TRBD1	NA	TGTGCCAGCAGCCTTCCGGGACAGGTTTTTGGCGAGCAGTACTTC	CASSLPGQVFGEQYF
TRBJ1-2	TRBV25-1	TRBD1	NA	TGTGCCAGCAGAAGGACAGGGGGTGTTAATGGCTACACCTTC	CASRRTGGVNGYTF
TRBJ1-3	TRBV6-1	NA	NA	TGTGCCAGCAGTGATAGCTTCGGGTACGGGAACACCATATATTTT	CASSDSFGYGNTIYF
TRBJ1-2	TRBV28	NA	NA	TGTGCCAGCAGTTTACAACTCGAGGGCTACACCTTC	CASSLQLEGYTF
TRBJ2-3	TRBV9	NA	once	TGTGCCAGCAGCGTAAAAGGTGGGACCGAAGTAGATACGCAGTATTTT	CASSVKGGTEVDTQYF
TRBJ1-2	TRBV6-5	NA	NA	TGTGCCAGCAGCCCCGACGGGGCGAACTATGGCTACACCTTC	CASSPDGANYGYTF
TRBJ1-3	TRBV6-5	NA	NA	TGTGCCAGCAGTTCAGGGCCCCATGGGAACACCATATATTTT	CASSSGPHGNTIYF
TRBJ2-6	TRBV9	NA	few	TGTGCCAGCAGCGAAGGGAGCCTTGGGGCCAACGTCCTGACTTTC	CASSEGSLGANVLTF
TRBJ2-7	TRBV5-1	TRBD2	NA	TGCGCCAGCAGCTTAGGGACTAGCGGGTTCTACGAGCAGTACTTC	CASSLGTSGFYEQYF
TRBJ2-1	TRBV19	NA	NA	TGTGCCAGTAGTATGAGACAGCACTTAAACAATGAGCAGTTCTTC	CASSMRQHLNNEQFF
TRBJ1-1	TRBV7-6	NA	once	TGTGCCAGCAGCTTACAGGGGAATCTGAACACTGAAGCTTTCTTT	CASSLQGNLNTEAFF
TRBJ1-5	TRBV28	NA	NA	TGTGCCAGCAGGGCGGGAGGCGTCTATAGCAATCAGCCCCAGCATTTT	CASRAGGVYSNQPQHF
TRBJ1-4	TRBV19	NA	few	TGTGCCAGTAGTCTGCGACAGGCACCTAATGAAAAACTGTTTTTT	CASSLRQAPNEKLFF
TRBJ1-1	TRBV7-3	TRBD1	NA	TGTGCCAGCAGCTTAAAGGGGGCAATGAACACTGAAGCTTTCTTT	CASSLKGAMNTEAFF
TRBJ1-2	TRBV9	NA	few	TGTGCCAGCAGCGTAGGGACGGGTACCTATGGCTACACCTTC	CASSVGTGTYGYTF
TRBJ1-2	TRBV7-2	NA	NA	TGTGCCAGCAGCCCCAAGGGGCCGTATGGCTACACCTTC	CASSPKGPYGYTF
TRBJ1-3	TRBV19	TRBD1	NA	TGTGCCAGTACGGACAGGCCAAACTCTGGAAACACCATATATTTT	CASTDRPNSGNTIYF